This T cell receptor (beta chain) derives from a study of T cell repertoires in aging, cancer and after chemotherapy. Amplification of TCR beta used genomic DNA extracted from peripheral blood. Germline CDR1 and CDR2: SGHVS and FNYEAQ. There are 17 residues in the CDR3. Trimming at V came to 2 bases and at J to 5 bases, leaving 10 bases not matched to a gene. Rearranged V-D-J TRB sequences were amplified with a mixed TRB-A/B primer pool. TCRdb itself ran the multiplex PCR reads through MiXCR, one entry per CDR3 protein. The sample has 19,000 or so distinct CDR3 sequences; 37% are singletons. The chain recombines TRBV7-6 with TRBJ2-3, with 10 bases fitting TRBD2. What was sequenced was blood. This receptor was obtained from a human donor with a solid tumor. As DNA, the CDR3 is TGTGCCAGCAGCTTATGGACTAGCGGTGGGGGTGAAGATACGCAGTATTTT. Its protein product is CASSLWTSGGGEDTQYF.